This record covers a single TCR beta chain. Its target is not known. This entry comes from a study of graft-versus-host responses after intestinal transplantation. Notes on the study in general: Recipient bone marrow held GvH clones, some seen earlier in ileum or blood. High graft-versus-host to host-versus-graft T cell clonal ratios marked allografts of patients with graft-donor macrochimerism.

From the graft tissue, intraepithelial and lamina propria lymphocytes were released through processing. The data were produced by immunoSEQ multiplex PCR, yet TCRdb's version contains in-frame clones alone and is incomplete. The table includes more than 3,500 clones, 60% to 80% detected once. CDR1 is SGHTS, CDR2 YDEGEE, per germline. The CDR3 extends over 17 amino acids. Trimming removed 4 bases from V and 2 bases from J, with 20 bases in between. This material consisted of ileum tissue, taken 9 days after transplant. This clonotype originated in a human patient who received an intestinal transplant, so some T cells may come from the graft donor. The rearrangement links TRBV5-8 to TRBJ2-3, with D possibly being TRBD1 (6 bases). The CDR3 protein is CASSLRDKLPDTDTQYF. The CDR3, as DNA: TGTGCCAGCAGCCTGAGGGACAAACTCCCGGACACAGATACGCAGTATTTT. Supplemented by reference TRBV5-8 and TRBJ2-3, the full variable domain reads EAGVTQSPTHLIKTRGQQATLRCSPISGHTSVYWYQQALGLGLQFLLWYDEGEERNRGNFPPRFSGRQFPNYSSELNVNALELEDSALYLCASSLRDKLPDTDTQYFGPGTRLTVL.